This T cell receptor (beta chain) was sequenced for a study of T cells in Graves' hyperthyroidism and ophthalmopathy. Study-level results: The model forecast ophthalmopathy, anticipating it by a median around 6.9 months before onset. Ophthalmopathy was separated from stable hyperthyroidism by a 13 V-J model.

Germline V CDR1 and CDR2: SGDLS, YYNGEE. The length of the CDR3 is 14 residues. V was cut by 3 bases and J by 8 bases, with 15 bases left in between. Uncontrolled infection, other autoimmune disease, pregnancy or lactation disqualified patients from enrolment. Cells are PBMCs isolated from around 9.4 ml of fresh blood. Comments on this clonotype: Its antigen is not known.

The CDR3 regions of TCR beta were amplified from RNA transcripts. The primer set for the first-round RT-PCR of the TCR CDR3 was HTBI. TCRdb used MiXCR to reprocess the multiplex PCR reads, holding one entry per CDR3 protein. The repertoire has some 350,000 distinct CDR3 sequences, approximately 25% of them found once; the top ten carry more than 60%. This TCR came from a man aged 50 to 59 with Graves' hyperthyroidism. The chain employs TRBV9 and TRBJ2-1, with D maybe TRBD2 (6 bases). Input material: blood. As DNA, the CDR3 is TGTGCCAGCAGCGCGGGACTCCGATCGGATGAGCAGTTCTTC. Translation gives CASSAGLRSDEQFF. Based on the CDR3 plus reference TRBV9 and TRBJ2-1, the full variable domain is DSGVTQTPKHLITATGQRVTLRCSPRSGDLSVYWYQQSLDQGLQFLIQYYNGEERAKGNILERFSAQQFPDLHSELNLSSLELGDSALYFCASSAGLRSDEQFFGPGTRLTVL.